The 31 T cell receptor beta chains below come from one sample, sequenced in a study of blood T cell repertoires in COVID-19. Generated by immunoSEQ multiplex PCR, the TCRdb table keeps only in-frame clones and is missing some. The sample shows 100,000 to 150,000 clones, 70% to 90% of them seen only once. Sequenced: peripheral blood. The receptors derive from an elderly woman with acute or convalescent COVID-19.

The chain employs TRBV4-2 and TRBJ1-1, with D perhaps matching TRBD1 (5 bases). Germline V gives CDR1 LGHNA, CDR2 YNFKEQ. The V and J ends lost 4 bases and 2 bases respectively, with 8 bases between them. The CDR3 runs 13 residues. CDR3 loop: CASSLQGNTEAFF. The CDR3 nucleotides read TGTGCCAGCAGCCTGCAGGGAAACACTGAAGCTTTCTTT.

This chain uses TRBV6-2 or TRBV6-3 with TRBJ2-6, with D possibly matching TRBD1 (6 bases). Germline V gene lookup returns CDR1 MNHEY and CDR2 SVGEGT. This CDR3 has 17 residues. V shed 1 base and J shed 4 bases, with 14 bases lying between them. This CDR3 is CASSYLTRTVGANVLTF. The CDR3 nucleotides are TGTGCCAGCAGTTACTTGACGCGGACAGTGGGGGCCAACGTCCTGACTTTC.

J is TRBJ1-2 and V is TRBV15, with D maybe TRBD1 (5 bases). The CDR3 runs 13 residues. V was trimmed by 5 bases and J by 4 bases, leaving 11 bases between them. Germline loops: CDR1 LNHNV, CDR2 YYDKDF (reference sequence). The DNA for the CDR3 is TGTGCCACCAGCGACGGCGGGGGCTATGGCTACACCTTC. This gives the protein CATSDGGGYGYTF.

This clone occurred a few times. The V gene is TRBV27, the J gene TRBJ2-7; no firm D call. The V gene lost 6 bases and the J gene lost 4 bases, with 19 bases spanning the gap. CDR1 is MNHEY, CDR2 SMNVEV, per germline (reference sequence). The CDR3 runs to 15 residues. This CDR3 is CASSPTPDPTYEQYF. The CDR3 DNA reads as TGTGCCAGCAGCCCTACCCCTGACCCGACTTACGAGCAGTACTTC.

This clone was counted a single time. The rearrangement links TRBV18 to TRBJ1-4; TRBD1 agrees at 7 bases. CDR3 length equals 14 residues. The trim removed 1 base at V and 8 bases at J, leaving 4 bases unmatched. Germline CDR1 KGHSH, CDR2 LQKENI. DNA for the CDR3: TGTGCCAGCTCACCACAGGGGGCAGGGGAAAAACTGTTTTTT. The encoded protein is CASSPQGAGEKLFF.

In its sample, this clone was seen once. J is TRBJ2-7 and V is TRBV9, with no clear D. CDR1 is SGDLS and CDR2 is YYNGEE in the germline V gene. Trimming removed 4 bases at V and 3 bases at J, with 5 bases between. The CDR3 loop spans 11 amino acids. The CDR3 bases are TGTGCCAGCAGCCTTGTCTACGAGCAGTACTTC. This sequence encodes CASSLVYEQYF.

V usage is TRBV6-2 or TRBV6-3 and J usage is TRBJ2-7; 8 bases line up with TRBD1. Germline trimming cut 0 bases from V and 5 bases from J; bases unmatched to any gene: 9. CDR1 is MNHEY, CDR2 SVGEGT, per germline. CDR3 length: 16 residues. The CDR3 DNA sequence: TGTGCCAGCAGTTACTCATACGGACAGGGTACCCACGAGCAGTACTTC. It codes for CASSYSYGQGTHEQYF.

The chain couples TRBV11-3 to TRBJ2-7, with 13 bases fitting TRBD2. Germline CDR1 and CDR2: SGHNT and YENEEA. The CDR3 has 18 residues. Unmatched junction bases numbered 10, after V lost 0 bases and J lost 5 bases. The CDR3 loop is CASSLDTELAGGPHEQYF. The CDR3, as DNA: TGTGCCAGCAGCTTAGATACAGAACTAGCGGGAGGGCCTCACGAGCAGTACTTC.

In this sample, this clone turned up a few times. The CDR3, as DNA: TGTGCCAGCAGCTCCCCCCAGGGATCTGAAGCTTTCTTT. As protein: CASSSPQGSEAFF. The genes are TRBV5-5 and TRBJ1-1; D might be TRBD1 (5 bases). The CDR3 runs 13 residues. The germline V gene encodes CDR1 SGHKS and CDR2 YYEKEE (reference sequence). The V gene lost 3 bases and the J gene lost 6 bases, with 12 bases spanning the gap. Using reference TRBV5-5 and TRBJ1-1 for the parts outside the CDR3, the full variable domain is DAGVTQSPTHLIKTRGQQVTLRCSPISGHKSVSWYQQVLGQGPQFIFQYYEKEERGRGNFPDRFSARQFPNYSSELNVNALLLGDSALYLCASSSPQGSEAFFGQGTRLTVV.

This clone was seen only a few times. A read error may produce the germline difference seen at one junction end. The rearrangement uses TRBV2 and TRBJ2-2; D perhaps matches TRBD2 (6 bases). Germline CDR1 and CDR2: SNHLY and FYNNEI. The CDR3 is 13 residues long. This CDR3 reads CASSKATSGELFF. In nucleotides, the CDR3 is TGTGCCAGCAGTAAAGCGACTAGCGGGGAGCTGTTTTTT.

The chain is built from TRBV7-9 and TRBJ1-2, with 10 bases identical to TRBD1. The CDR3 has 16 residues. From germline, CDR1 is SEHNR and CDR2 FQNEAQ (reference sequence). V lost 5 bases to trimming and J lost 4 bases; unmatched junction nucleotides: 10. The CDR3 DNA reads TGTGCCAGCAGCGCGCCGTCGGACAGGGGGGGCTATGGCTACACCTTC. Translating gives CASSAPSDRGGYGYTF.

This chain uses TRBV19 with TRBJ1-2; D may be TRBD1 (5 bases). In germline, CDR1 is LNHDA, CDR2 SQIVND (reference sequence). V was shortened by 4 bases and J by 8 bases, with 20 bases between the two germline ends. The CDR3 runs to 15 residues. CDR3 sequence: CASSTSGGTSSGYTF. The CDR3 region has the DNA TGTGCCAGTAGTACATCCGGAGGGACGTCCTCCGGCTACACCTTC.

The rearrangement uses TRBV14 and TRBJ2-3; D not certain. Trimming removed 0 bases from V and 2 bases from J, with 6 bases in between. The CDR3 sequence is 14 residues long. CDR1 and CDR2 (germline): SGHDN, FVKESK. The CDR3 is CASSQDLITDTQYF. In DNA, the CDR3 is TGTGCCAGCAGCCAAGATTTAATCACAGATACGCAGTATTTT.

The rearrangement links TRBV6-5 to TRBJ1-2; possible D gene TRBD1, 5 bases. V dropped 6 bases and J dropped 4 bases, with 15 bases sitting between them. Germline CDR1 reads MNHEY; CDR2 reads SVGAGI. This CDR3 region has 14 residues. In DNA, the CDR3 is TGTGCCAGCAGCCCGGGGGGTAGTCCCTATGGCTACACCTTC. Translation gives CASSPGGSPYGYTF.

The chain's CDR3 is CAKRTSGSVLTDTQYF. The CDR3 DNA reads TGTGCCAAAAGGACTAGCGGGAGTGTTTTGACAGATACGCAGTATTTT. This chain uses TRBV21-1 with TRBJ2-3; TRBD2, the table's D call, lacks a check against the DNA. TRBV21-1 is tagged as a pseudogene. This CDR3 contains 16 residues.

The chain is built from TRBV5-1 and TRBJ2-1; D is undetermined. With 0 bases removed from V and 10 bases from J, the gap between germline ends came to 14 bases. CDR1 and CDR2 from the germline V gene are SGHRS and YFSETQ. CDR3 length equals 14 residues. The CDR3 DNA follows: TGCGCCAGCAGCTTGGCCTCATTAGCTGTGGAGCAGTTCTTC. Translation: CASSLASLAVEQFF.

J is TRBJ1-1 and V is TRBV10-3; 7 bases align to TRBD1. CDR1 is ENHRY, CDR2 SYGVKD, per germline. V lost 3 bases, J lost 0 bases, and 4 bases stayed unmatched. This CDR3 contains 15 residues. The CDR3 loop is CAISDAGQLNTEAFF. The CDR3 nucleotides read TGTGCCATCAGTGACGCGGGACAGCTGAACACTGAAGCTTTCTTT.

The chain recombines TRBV19 with TRBJ1-5, with D possibly TRBD1 on 5 matching bases. V was clipped by 4 bases and J by 5 bases, with 27 bases between them. CDR3 length: 19 residues. CDR1 and CDR2 from the germline V gene are LNHDA and SQIVND (reference sequence). The CDR3 is CASSTRRYGGREAHQPQHF. CDR3 sequence (DNA): TGTGCCAGTAGTACCAGACGGTATGGAGGCAGGGAGGCCCATCAGCCCCAGCATTTT.

The chain couples TRBV7-8 to TRBJ2-6, with D possibly TRBD1 on 5 matching bases. This CDR3 spans 18 amino acids. Germline CDR1 and CDR2: SGHVS and FQNEAQ. V was cut by 3 bases and J by 1 base, with 16 bases left in between. CDR3: CASSLRAGFLSGANVLTF. CDR3 in DNA: TGTGCCAGCAGCTTGAGAGCAGGGTTCCTTTCTGGGGCCAACGTCCTGACTTTC.

The CDR3 coding sequence is TGTGCCAGCAGCGTAGACACTAGCCCCGGGGAGCTGTTTTTT. It yields the protein CASSVDTSPGELFF. This chain uses TRBV9 with TRBJ2-2; D might be TRBD2 (6 bases). With 0 bases removed from V and 6 bases from J, the gap between germline ends came to 9 bases. Germline CDR1 is SGDLS and CDR2 is YYNGEE. CDR3 length: 14 residues.

The J gene is TRBJ1-5, the V gene TRBV12-3 or TRBV12-4; a weak D match, TRBD1 (5 bases). Deletions cut 6 bases from V and 7 bases from J, with 13 bases between. The length of the CDR3 is 13 residues. CDR3: CASRPGGRQPQHF. The DNA for the CDR3 is TGTGCCAGCAGACCGGGGGGGAGGCAGCCCCAGCATTTT.

The chain combines TRBV9 with TRBJ2-1; 10 bases are a match to TRBD2. The J segment lost 4 bases and the V segment lost 4 bases, leaving 5 bases of the junction unmatched. Germline assignment: CDR1 SGDLS and CDR2 YYNGEE. The length of the CDR3 is 15 residues. The DNA for the CDR3 is TGTGCCAGCAGCCCCCGGACTAGCGGTTACAATGAGCAGTTCTTC. It is translated as CASSPRTSGYNEQFF.

The genes are TRBV19 and TRBJ2-3, with D unclear. Deletions cut 5 bases from V and 3 bases from J, with 9 bases between. The CDR3 consists of 13 residues. Germline V gives CDR1 LNHDA, CDR2 SQIVND (reference sequence). The CDR3 protein is CASSGLWTDTQYF. The CDR3 region has the DNA TGTGCCAGTAGTGGGCTGTGGACAGATACGCAGTATTTT.

The chain employs TRBV4-1 and TRBJ1-1; no clear D gene. Germline-derived CDR1 and CDR2 are MGHRA and YSYEKL. V was pared by 1 base and J by 2 bases, with 11 bases between. The CDR3 covers 15 residues. In DNA form, the CDR3 reads TGCGCCAGCAGCCAAGGGCTGGGCTCCAACACTGAAGCTTTCTTT. It specifies CASSQGLGSNTEAFF.

This chain joins TRBV7-3 and TRBJ2-3, with D perhaps TRBD2 (5 bases). V was clipped by 4 bases and J by 4 bases, with 9 bases between them. The germline CDR1 and CDR2 sequences are SGHTA and FQGTGA. The length of the CDR3 is 13 residues. The CDR3 protein is CASSSDWADTQYF. CDR3 in DNA: TGTGCCAGCAGCTCGGACTGGGCAGATACGCAGTATTTT.

The CDR3 bases are TGTGCCAGCAGTACAGGGACAGGTTACCGCACAGATACGCAGTATTTT. Protein: CASSTGTGYRTDTQYF. V gene TRBV27 combines with J gene TRBJ2-3; TRBD1 agrees at 8 bases. The J segment lost 1 base and the V segment lost 5 bases, leaving 8 bases of the junction unmatched. Germline values: CDR1 MNHEY, CDR2 SMNVEV (reference sequence). The CDR3 consists of 16 residues.

The chain carries TRBV5-6 and TRBJ1-1; D is unresolved. Trimming took off 0 bases at V and 11 bases at J, with 11 bases between the two ends. Per germline, CDR1 SGHDT and CDR2 YYEEEE. The CDR3 is made up of 12 amino acids. The CDR3 reads CASSLVGLEAFF. Written as DNA, the CDR3 is TGTGCCAGCAGCTTGGTGGGCCTTGAGGCTTTCTTT.

This chain connects TRBV15 to TRBJ2-1; 7 nucleotides align to TRBD2. CDR3 length equals 18 residues. Germline values: CDR1 LNHNV, CDR2 YYDKDF (reference sequence). The junction had 13 bases not matched to a gene; V was cut back by 0 bases and J by 5 bases. This CDR3 is CATSRDQSAGVVHNEQFF. The DNA for the CDR3 is TGTGCCACCAGCAGAGATCAGAGTGCGGGAGTAGTCCACAATGAGCAGTTCTTC.

The chain combines TRBV28 with TRBJ1-6, with D unclear. Looked up from germline, CDR1 is MDHEN and CDR2 is SYDVKM. The CDR3 has 13 residues. The V end was cut by 3 bases, the J end by 7 bases, with 7 bases between. CDR3 bases: TGTGCCAGCAGTTTTCTCAGGAATTCACCCCTCCACTTT. Protein product: CASSFLRNSPLHF.

This chain joins TRBV7-2 and TRBJ2-1, with 13 bases lining up with TRBD2. The germline gives CDR1 SGHTA, CDR2 FQGNSA. The CDR3 runs to 15 residues. V lost 4 bases to trimming and J lost 8 bases; unmatched junction nucleotides: 5. DNA of the CDR3: TGTGCCAGCAGCTACACTAGCGGGGGGGCGGATGAGCAGTTCTTC. Residues: CASSYTSGGADEQFF.

This rearrangement joins TRBV19 to TRBJ2-5, with a weak D call TRBD2 (5 bases). This CDR3 has 15 residues. The germline gives CDR1 LNHDA, CDR2 SQIVND (reference sequence). The V end was cut by 6 bases, the J end by 1 base, with 15 bases between. The CDR3 spells CASSPLRTSQETQYF. DNA of the CDR3: TGTGCCAGTAGCCCTCTTAGGACTTCCCAAGAGACCCAGTACTTC.